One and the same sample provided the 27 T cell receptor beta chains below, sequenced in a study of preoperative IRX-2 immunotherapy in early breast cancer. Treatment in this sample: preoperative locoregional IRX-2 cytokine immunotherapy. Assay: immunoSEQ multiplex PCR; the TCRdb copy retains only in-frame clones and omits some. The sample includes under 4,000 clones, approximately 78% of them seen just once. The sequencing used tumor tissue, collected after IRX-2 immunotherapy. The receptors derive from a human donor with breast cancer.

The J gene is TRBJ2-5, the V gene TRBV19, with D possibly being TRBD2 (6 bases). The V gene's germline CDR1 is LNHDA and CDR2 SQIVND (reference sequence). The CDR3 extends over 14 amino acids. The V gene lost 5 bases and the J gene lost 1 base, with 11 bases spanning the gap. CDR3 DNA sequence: TGTGCCAGTAGTCGGGCGGGACTCCAAGAGACCCAGTACTTC. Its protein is CASSRAGLQETQYF.

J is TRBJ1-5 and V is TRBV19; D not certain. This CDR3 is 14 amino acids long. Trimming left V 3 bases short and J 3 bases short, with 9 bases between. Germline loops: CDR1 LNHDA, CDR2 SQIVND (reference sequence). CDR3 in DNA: TGTGCCAGTAGTATCGTGGGTCTCAATCAGCCCCAGCATTTT. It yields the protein CASSIVGLNQPQHF.

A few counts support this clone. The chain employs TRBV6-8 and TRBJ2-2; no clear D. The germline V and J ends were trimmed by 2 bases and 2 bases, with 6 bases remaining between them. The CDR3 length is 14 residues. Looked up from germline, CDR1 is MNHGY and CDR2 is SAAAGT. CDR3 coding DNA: TGTGCCAGCAGTTACAGGGCTAACACCGGGGAGCTGTTTTTT. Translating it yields CASSYRANTGELFF.

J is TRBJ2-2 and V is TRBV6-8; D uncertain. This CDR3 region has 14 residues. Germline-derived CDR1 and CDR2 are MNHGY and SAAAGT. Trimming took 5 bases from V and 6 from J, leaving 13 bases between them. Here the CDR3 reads CASSRTPSAGELFF. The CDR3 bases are TGTGCCAGCAGTAGAACTCCGAGCGCCGGGGAGCTGTTTTTT.

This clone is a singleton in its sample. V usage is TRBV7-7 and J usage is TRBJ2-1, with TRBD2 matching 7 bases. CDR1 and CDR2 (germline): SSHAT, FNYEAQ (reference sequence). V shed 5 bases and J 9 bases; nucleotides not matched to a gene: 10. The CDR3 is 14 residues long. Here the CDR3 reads CASSKQREAGEQFF. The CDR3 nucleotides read TGTGCCAGCAGCAAGCAGCGGGAAGCGGGTGAGCAGTTCTTC.

Here the CDR3 reads CASSLVAPIYGYTF. CDR3 sequence (DNA): TGTGCCAGCAGCTTAGTCGCCCCCATCTATGGCTACACCTTC. The gene calls are TRBV11-3 and TRBJ1-2; D gene ambiguous. The germline V gene has CDR1 SGHNT and CDR2 YENEEA. The CDR3 extends over 14 amino acids. Trimming shortened V by 1 base and J by 4 bases, and 10 bases separated the two germline ends.

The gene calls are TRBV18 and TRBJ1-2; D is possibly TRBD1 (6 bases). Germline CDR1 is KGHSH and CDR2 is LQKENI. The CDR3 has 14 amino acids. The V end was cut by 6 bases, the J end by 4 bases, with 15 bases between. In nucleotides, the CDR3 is TGTGCCAGCTCCCGCAACAGGGAGAGCTATGGCTACACCTTC. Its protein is CASSRNRESYGYTF.

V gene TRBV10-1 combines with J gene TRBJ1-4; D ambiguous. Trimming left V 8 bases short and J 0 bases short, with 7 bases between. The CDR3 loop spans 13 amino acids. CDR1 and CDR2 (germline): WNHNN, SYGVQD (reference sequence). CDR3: CASRRATNEKLFF. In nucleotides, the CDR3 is TGCGCCAGCCGTCGGGCAACTAATGAAAAACTGTTTTTT.

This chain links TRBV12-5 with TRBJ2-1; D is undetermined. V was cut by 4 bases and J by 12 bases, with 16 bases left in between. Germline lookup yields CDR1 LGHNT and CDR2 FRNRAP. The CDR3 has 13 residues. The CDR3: CASGWSGAPGQFF. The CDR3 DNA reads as TGTGCTAGTGGTTGGTCTGGAGCACCTGGGCAGTTCTTC.

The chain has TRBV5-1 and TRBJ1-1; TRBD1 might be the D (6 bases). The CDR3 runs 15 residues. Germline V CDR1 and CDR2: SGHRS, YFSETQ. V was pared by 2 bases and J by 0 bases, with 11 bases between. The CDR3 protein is CASSFAGTMNTEAFF. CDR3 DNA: TGCGCCAGCAGCTTCGCCGGGACAATGAACACTGAAGCTTTCTTT.

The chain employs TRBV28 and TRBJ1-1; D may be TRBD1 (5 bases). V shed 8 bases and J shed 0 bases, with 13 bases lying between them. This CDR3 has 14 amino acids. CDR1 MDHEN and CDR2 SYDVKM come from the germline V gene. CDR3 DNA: TGTGCCAGCGTGGTTGGACATCTGAACACTGAAGCTTTCTTT. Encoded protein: CASVVGHLNTEAFF.

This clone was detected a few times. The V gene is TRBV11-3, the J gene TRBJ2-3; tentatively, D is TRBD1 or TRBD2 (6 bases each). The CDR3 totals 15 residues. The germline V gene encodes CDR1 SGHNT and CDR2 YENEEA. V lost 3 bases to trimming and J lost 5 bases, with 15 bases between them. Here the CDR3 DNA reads TGTGCCAGCAGCTTCCGGACAGCGGGCAGAGATACGCAGTATTTT. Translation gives CASSFRTAGRDTQYF.

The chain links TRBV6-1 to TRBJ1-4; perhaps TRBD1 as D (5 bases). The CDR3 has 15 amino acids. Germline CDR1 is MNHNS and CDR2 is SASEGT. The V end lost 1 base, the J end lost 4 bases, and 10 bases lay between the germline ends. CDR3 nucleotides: TGTGCCAGCAGTGAAGTACAGGTTGTTAATGAAAAACTGTTTTTT. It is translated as CASSEVQVVNEKLFF.

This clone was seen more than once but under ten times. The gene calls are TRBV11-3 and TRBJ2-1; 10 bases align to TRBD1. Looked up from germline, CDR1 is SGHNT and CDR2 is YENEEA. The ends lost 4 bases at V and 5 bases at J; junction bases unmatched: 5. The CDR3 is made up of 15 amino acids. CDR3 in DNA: TGTGCCAGCAGCTCTGGGGGGACAGGGGACAATGAGCAGTTCTTC. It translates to CASSSGGTGDNEQFF.

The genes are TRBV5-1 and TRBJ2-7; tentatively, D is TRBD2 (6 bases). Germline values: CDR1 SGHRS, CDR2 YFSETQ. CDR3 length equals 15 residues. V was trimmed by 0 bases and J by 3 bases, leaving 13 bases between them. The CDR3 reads CASSLERVGIYEQYF. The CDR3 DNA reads TGCGCCAGCAGCTTGGAGCGGGTGGGGATCTACGAGCAGTACTTC. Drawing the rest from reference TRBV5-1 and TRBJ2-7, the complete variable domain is KAGVTQTPRYLIKTRGQQVTLSCSPISGHRSVSWYQQTPGQGLQFLFEYFSETQRNKGNFPGRFSGRQFSNSRSEMNVSTLELGDSALYLCASSLERVGIYEQYFGPGTRLTVT.

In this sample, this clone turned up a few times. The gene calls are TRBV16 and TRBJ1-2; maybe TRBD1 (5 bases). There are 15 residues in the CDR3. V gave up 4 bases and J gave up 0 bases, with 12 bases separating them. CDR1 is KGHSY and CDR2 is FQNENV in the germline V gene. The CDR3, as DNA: TGTGCCAGCAGCCTCCGTACAGGCTCTAACTATGGCTACACCTTC. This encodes CASSLRTGSNYGYTF. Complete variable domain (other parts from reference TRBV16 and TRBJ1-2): GEEVAQTPKHLVRGEGQKAKLYCAPIKGHSYVFWYQQVLKNEFKFLISFQNENVFDETGMPKERFSAKCLPNSPCSLEIQATKLEDSAVYFCASSLRTGSNYGYTFGSGTRLTVV.

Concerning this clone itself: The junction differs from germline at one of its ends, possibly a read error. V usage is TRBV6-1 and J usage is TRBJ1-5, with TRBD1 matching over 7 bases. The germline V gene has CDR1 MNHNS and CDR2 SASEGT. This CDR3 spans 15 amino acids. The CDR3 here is CAISEGTALGQPQHF. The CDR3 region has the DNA TGTGCCATCAGTGAAGGGACAGCTCTCGGGCAGCCCCAGCATTTT.

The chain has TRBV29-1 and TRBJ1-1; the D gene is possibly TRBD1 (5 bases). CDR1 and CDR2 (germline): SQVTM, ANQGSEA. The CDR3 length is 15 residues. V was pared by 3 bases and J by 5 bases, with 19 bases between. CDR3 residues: CSVDDPPGRMTEAFF. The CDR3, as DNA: TGCAGCGTTGACGACCCCCCAGGGCGTATGACTGAAGCTTTCTTT.

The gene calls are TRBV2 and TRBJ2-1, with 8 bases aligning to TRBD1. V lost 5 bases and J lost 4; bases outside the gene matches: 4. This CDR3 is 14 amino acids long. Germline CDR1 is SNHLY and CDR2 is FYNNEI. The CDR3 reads CASSFGTGYNEQFF. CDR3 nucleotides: TGTGCCAGCAGTTTTGGGACAGGATACAATGAGCAGTTCTTC.

The CDR3: CASTGDRYEQYF. The CDR3 nucleotides are TGTGCCAGCACGGGGGATCGCTACGAGCAGTACTTC. V and J are TRBV9 and TRBJ2-7; D may be TRBD2 (6 bases). CDR3 size: 12 residues. Trimming removed 6 bases at V and 3 bases at J, with 10 bases between. Per germline, CDR1 SGDLS and CDR2 YYNGEE.

In DNA, the CDR3 is TGTGCCAGCAGTGGTGCTAGCGCCACAGATACGCAGTATTTT. Encoded protein: CASSGASATDTQYF. V and J are TRBV22-1 and TRBJ2-3; the D call in the table, TRBD2, was not verified against the DNA. TRBV22-1 is a pseudogene segment. The CDR3 has 14 amino acids.

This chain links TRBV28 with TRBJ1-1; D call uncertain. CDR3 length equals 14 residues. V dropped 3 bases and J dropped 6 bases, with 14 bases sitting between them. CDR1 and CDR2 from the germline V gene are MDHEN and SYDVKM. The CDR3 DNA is TGTGCCAGCAGTTTTCTGGGCCCGAAGGCTGAAGCTTTCTTT. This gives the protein CASSFLGPKAEAFF.

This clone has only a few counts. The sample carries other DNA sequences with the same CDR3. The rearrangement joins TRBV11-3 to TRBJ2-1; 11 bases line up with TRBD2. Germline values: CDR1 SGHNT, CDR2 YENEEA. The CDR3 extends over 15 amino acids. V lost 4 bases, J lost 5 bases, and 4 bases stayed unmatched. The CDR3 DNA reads TGTGCCAGCAGCTACAGGACTAGCGGGCACAATGAGCAGTTCTTC. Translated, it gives CASSYRTSGHNEQFF. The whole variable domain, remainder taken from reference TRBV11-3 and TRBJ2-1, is EAGVVQSPRYKIIEKKQPVAFWCNPISGHNTLYWYLQNLGQGPELLIRYENEEAVDDSQLPKDRFSAERLKGVDSTLKIQPAELGDSAVYLCASSYRTSGHNEQFFGPGTRLTVL.

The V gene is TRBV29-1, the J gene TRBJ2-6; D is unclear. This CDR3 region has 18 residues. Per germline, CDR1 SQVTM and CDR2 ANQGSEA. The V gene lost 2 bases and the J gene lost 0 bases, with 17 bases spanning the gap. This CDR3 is CSVESWASAVSGANVLTF. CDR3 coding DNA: TGCAGCGTTGAAAGCTGGGCCTCCGCAGTCTCTGGGGCCAACGTCCTGACTTTC.

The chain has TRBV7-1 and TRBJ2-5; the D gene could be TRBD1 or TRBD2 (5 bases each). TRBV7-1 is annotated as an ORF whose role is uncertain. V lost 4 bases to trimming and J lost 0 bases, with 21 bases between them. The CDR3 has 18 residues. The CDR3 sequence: CASSLTVFIGANQETQYF. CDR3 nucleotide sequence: TGTGCCAGCAGCTTAACCGTCTTCATCGGGGCTAACCAAGAGACCCAGTACTTC.

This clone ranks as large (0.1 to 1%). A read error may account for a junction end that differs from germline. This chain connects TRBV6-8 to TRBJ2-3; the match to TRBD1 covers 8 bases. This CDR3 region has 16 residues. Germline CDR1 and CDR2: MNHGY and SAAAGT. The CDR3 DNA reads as TGTGCCATCAGTGGGCCCTGGAGCCAGGGGGCTGATACGCAGTATTTT. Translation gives CAISGPWSQGADTQYF.

The CDR3 region has the DNA TGTGCCAGCAGCTTAGGCTCTGTCCCTAATGAAAAACTGTTTTTT. Its translation is CASSLGSVPNEKLFF. The gene calls are TRBV11-3 and TRBJ1-4; unclear D gene. Germline CDR1 SGHNT, CDR2 YENEEA. This CDR3 region has 15 residues. Trimming pared 1 base from V and 3 bases from J, leaving 9 bases between. Looking up the rest from reference TRBV11-3 and TRBJ1-4 gives the full variable domain: EAGVVQSPRYKIIEKKQPVAFWCNPISGHNTLYWYLQNLGQGPELLIRYENEEAVDDSQLPKDRFSAERLKGVDSTLKIQPAELGDSAVYLCASSLGSVPNEKLFFGSGTQLSVL.